Below, 26 T cell receptor beta chains from the same sample are listed, as sequenced in a study of blood T cell repertoires in COVID-19. Produced via immunoSEQ multiplex PCR; TCRdb's table is partial and in-frame only. This table holds approximately 310,000 clones, 85% found once. The material sequenced was PBMCs or T cells enriched from blood (not recorded which). These receptors originate from a woman in her thirties who had been exposed to COVID-19.

The CDR3 reads CASSYRVNQPQHF. The CDR3 DNA is TGTGCCAGCAGTTACAGGGTTAATCAGCCCCAGCATTTT. V gene TRBV12-3 or TRBV12-4 combines with J gene TRBJ1-5; D is perhaps TRBD1 (6 bases). CDR3 size: 13 residues. V was pared by 4 bases and J by 4 bases, with 8 bases between.

V and J are TRBV10-3 and TRBJ2-1; tentative D call: TRBD2 (5 bases). The V and J ends lost 3 bases and 8 bases respectively, with 8 bases between them. CDR3 length: 12 amino acids. The germline V gene encodes CDR1 ENHRY and CDR2 SYGVKD. The CDR3 coding sequence is TGTGCCATCAGTGACGGGGTGGATGAGCAGTTCTTC. Residues: CAISDGVDEQFF.

V is TRBV5-5 and J is TRBJ2-7; 12 bases fit TRBD2. V dropped 4 bases and J dropped 1; count of bases not matched to a gene: 6. Looked up from germline, CDR1 is SGHKS and CDR2 is YYEKEE (reference sequence). CDR3 size: 16 residues. CDR3 DNA sequence: TGTGCCAGCAGCAAACTAGCGGGAGGCTCGTCCTACGAGCAGTACTTC. It codes for CASSKLAGGSSYEQYF.

This clone was seen a single time. The chain joins TRBV15 to TRBJ2-7; 11 positions match TRBD2. Trimming took 2 bases from V and 0 from J; bases not matched to a gene: 6. CDR3 length equals 17 residues. The germline V gene has CDR1 LNHNV and CDR2 YYDKDF (reference sequence). CDR3 region: CATSRSATSGDSYEQYF. CDR3 coding DNA: TGTGCCACCAGCAGATCAGCGACTAGCGGGGACTCCTACGAGCAGTACTTC.

The V gene is TRBV6-2 or TRBV6-3, the J gene TRBJ2-1; 11 positions agree with TRBD2. The V segment lost 5 bases and the J segment 5 bases; nucleotides outside the gene matches: 8. The CDR3 totals 16 residues. CDR1 is MNHEY, CDR2 SVGEGT, per germline. Written as DNA, the CDR3 is TGTGCCAGCAGTGACGTAGCGGGAGGGCCTAACAATGAGCAGTTCTTC. This codes for CASSDVAGGPNNEQFF.

Only one count was recorded for this clone. The rearrangement uses TRBV5-4 and TRBJ2-3, with TRBD2 matching 12 bases. Germline V gene sequence: CDR1 SGHNT, CDR2 YYREEE (reference sequence). J lost 0 bases, V lost 0 bases, and 5 bases had no gene match. This CDR3 region has 18 residues. Here the CDR3 reads CASSLGLAGALSTDTQYF. CDR3 nucleotide sequence: TGTGCCAGCAGCTTGGGACTAGCGGGGGCCCTGAGCACAGATACGCAGTATTTT.

The rearrangement uses TRBV19 and TRBJ1-2; D is possibly TRBD1 (5 bases). This CDR3 has 14 residues. V lost 4 bases and J lost 2, with 11 bases in between. The germline gives CDR1 LNHDA, CDR2 SQIVND (reference sequence). The CDR3 DNA follows: TGTGCCAGTAGTACGGGACTGCTAAACTATGGCTACACCTTC. Translation gives CASSTGLLNYGYTF.

V usage is TRBV2 and J usage is TRBJ1-1, with a possible D match to TRBD1 (6 bases). Trimming left V 7 bases short and J 4 bases short, with 19 bases between. The CDR3 has 15 amino acids. Germline CDR1 and CDR2: SNHLY and FYNNEI. CDR3 residues: CASTERMWGPTEAFF. Here the CDR3 DNA reads TGTGCCAGCACCGAGAGGATGTGGGGGCCCACTGAAGCTTTCTTT.

Note on this clone: The same CDR3 arises from other DNA sequences in this sample as well. V and J are TRBV12-3 or TRBV12-4 and TRBJ2-7; D unclear. The CDR3 covers 12 residues. V was trimmed by 6 bases and J by 2 bases, leaving 8 bases between them. The DNA for the CDR3 is TGTGCCAGCAGCCCCGGTACCTACGAGCAGTACTTC. As protein: CASSPGTYEQYF.

This CDR3 is CASSTGNTIYF. As DNA, the CDR3 is TGTGCCAGCAGCACAGGAAACACCATATATTTT. This sequence joins TRBV6-5 and TRBJ1-3; D uncertain. The V and J ends lost 6 bases and 4 bases respectively, with 4 bases between them. CDR1 and CDR2 from the germline V gene are MNHEY and SVGAGI. The CDR3 runs to 11 residues.

V gene TRBV28 combines with J gene TRBJ2-5, with TRBD1 matching over 10 bases. The CDR3 covers 15 residues. CDR1 MDHEN and CDR2 SYDVKM come from the germline V gene. V trimming: 1 base; J trimming: 5 bases; junction bases outside the gene matches: 4. DNA of the CDR3: TGTGCCAGCAGTTTATCGGACAGGGGGTGGGAGACCCAGTACTTC. Translating it yields CASSLSDRGWETQYF.

The chain employs TRBV27 and TRBJ1-4, with 10 bases that match TRBD1. This CDR3 region has 16 residues. Germline V lookup: CDR1 MNHEY, CDR2 SMNVEV (reference sequence). J was trimmed by 8 bases and V by 0 bases; bases with no gene match: 6. CDR3 DNA sequence: TGTGCCAGCAGTTTATCGCCCGACAGGGGGCGAGAAAAACTGTTTTTT. It specifies CASSLSPDRGREKLFF.

The chain combines TRBV6-5 with TRBJ2-1; 10 nucleotides match TRBD2. The CDR3 spans 15 residues. Per germline, CDR1 MNHEY and CDR2 SVGAGI. Trimming at V came to 6 bases and at J to 5 bases, leaving 7 bases not matched to a gene. CDR3 in amino acids: CASSDPGLANNEQFF. CDR3 sequence (DNA): TGTGCCAGCAGCGACCCGGGACTAGCGAACAATGAGCAGTTCTTC.

The V and J genes are TRBV7-2 and TRBJ1-1, with TRBD1 as a possible D gene (6 bases). CDR1 and CDR2 from the germline V gene are SGHTA and FQGNSA. Trimming took 5 bases from V and 8 from J, leaving 21 bases between them. CDR3 size: 15 residues. CDR3 protein: CASSPRTGGAIEAFF. CDR3 nucleotides: TGTGCCAGCAGCCCTCGAACGGGGGGGGCGATCGAAGCTTTCTTT.

The CDR3 reads CASSQVFPTNEKLFF. DNA of the CDR3: TGCGCCAGCAGCCAAGTCTTTCCAACTAATGAAAAACTGTTTTTT. The rearrangement links TRBV4-3 to TRBJ1-4; no definite D call. The CDR3 is made up of 15 amino acids. The V and J ends lost 1 base and 0 bases respectively, with 6 bases between them. Germline CDR1 reads LGHNA; CDR2 reads YSLEER.

The chain is built from TRBV23-1 and TRBJ2-2; 9 bases are shared with TRBD2. TRBV23-1 is identified as an open reading frame with a role that is uncertain. The length of the CDR3 is 14 residues. J gave up 8 bases and V 8 bases, and 9 bases lay outside the gene matches. The CDR3 sequence is CASSPREGGGELFF. The CDR3 DNA is TGCGCCAGCTCCCCGCGGGAGGGAGGTGGGGAGCTGTTTTTT.

To note about this clone: The sample carries other DNA sequences with the same CDR3. CDR3 bases: TGTGCCAGCAGGAGGACAGGGGGCACTGAAGCTTTCTTT. Translating gives CASRRTGGTEAFF. This chain links TRBV12-3 or TRBV12-4 with TRBJ1-1; 10 nucleotides match TRBD1. CDR3 size: 13 residues. The ends lost 6 bases at V and 4 bases at J; junction bases unmatched: 2.

The V and J genes are TRBV7-2 and TRBJ2-1; no clear D gene. This CDR3 region has 15 residues. Per the germline V gene, CDR1 is SGHTA and CDR2 is FQGNSA. V lost 1 base and J 4 bases, leaving 11 bases between the germline ends. DNA of the CDR3: TGTGCCAGCAGCTTAGTACAGACCCTATACAATGAGCAGTTCTTC. Translating it yields CASSLVQTLYNEQFF.

This chain joins TRBV7-6 and TRBJ2-2; 8 bases agree with TRBD1. J gave up 6 bases and V 4 bases, and 7 bases lay outside the gene matches. Germline V gene data show CDR1 as SGHVS and CDR2 as FNYEAQ. The CDR3 has 15 amino acids. The CDR3 region is CASSSTGVRAGELFF. Here the CDR3 DNA reads TGTGCCAGCAGCTCGACAGGGGTCCGGGCCGGGGAGCTGTTTTTT.

The chain uses TRBV28 and TRBJ1-3, with 7 bases aligning to TRBD1. The CDR3 has 15 amino acids. V lost 6 bases and J lost 6; bases outside the gene matches: 11. CDR1 is MDHEN, CDR2 SYDVKM, per germline. The CDR3 sequence: CASSLSVTGVNTIYF. In nucleotides, the CDR3 is TGTGCCAGCAGCTTAAGTGTCACAGGGGTAAACACCATATATTTT.

This sequence joins TRBV5-6 and TRBJ2-3; D is possibly TRBD1 (6 bases). CDR3 size: 16 residues. Germline CDR1 SGHDT, CDR2 YYEEEE. Trimming pared 4 bases from V and 2 bases from J, leaving 17 bases between. This CDR3 reads CASSPRGQRITDTQYF. CDR3 DNA: TGTGCCAGCAGCCCCCGCGGACAGAGAATCACAGATACGCAGTATTTT.

This rearrangement joins TRBV2 to TRBJ2-1, with 7 bases fitting TRBD1. V lost 6 bases, J lost 7 bases, and 12 bases stayed unmatched. The CDR3 has 15 amino acids. The germline CDR1 and CDR2 sequences are SNHLY and FYNNEI. The CDR3 sequence: CASSIPGQWGNEQFF. The CDR3 bases are TGTGCCAGCAGCATCCCGGGACAGTGGGGGAATGAGCAGTTCTTC.

The chain is built from TRBV19 and TRBJ1-4; TRBD1 matches 8 bases. J lost 5 bases, V lost 3 bases, and 5 bases had no gene match. Germline CDR1 LNHDA, CDR2 SQIVND (reference sequence). CDR3 length: 15 amino acids. The CDR3 loop reads CASSIDRGGNEKLFF. CDR3 bases: TGTGCCAGTAGTATCGACAGGGGCGGGAATGAAAAACTGTTTTTT.

V is TRBV10-2 and J is TRBJ2-7; maybe TRBD2 (6 bases). The length of the CDR3 is 13 residues. V lost 6 bases to trimming and J lost 5 bases, with 14 bases between them. The germline V gene has CDR1 WSHSY and CDR2 SAAADI. The CDR3 coding sequence is TGCGCCAGCAGGCCGGGAGAGGGTGACGAGCAGTACTTC. Translation: CASRPGEGDEQYF.

The rearrangement links TRBV7-2 to TRBJ1-1, with D tentatively TRBD1 (5 bases). From germline, CDR1 is SGHTA and CDR2 FQGNSA. The CDR3 spans 15 residues. Trimming cost V 5 bases and J 1 base, with 14 bases left between them. The CDR3 bases are TGTGCCAGCAGCGCTGCAGGGTTGGGGAACACTGAAGCTTTCTTT. Translated: CASSAAGLGNTEAFF.

This rearrangement joins TRBV4-1 to TRBJ1-5; tentatively, D is TRBD1 (5 bases). This CDR3 is built from 15 residues. Germline CDR1 reads MGHRA; CDR2 reads YSYEKL. The germline V and J ends were trimmed by 1 base and 4 bases, with 11 bases remaining between them. As DNA, the CDR3 is TGCGCCAGCAGCCAAGTACAGGCCACGAATCAGCCCCAGCATTTT. It codes for CASSQVQATNQPQHF.